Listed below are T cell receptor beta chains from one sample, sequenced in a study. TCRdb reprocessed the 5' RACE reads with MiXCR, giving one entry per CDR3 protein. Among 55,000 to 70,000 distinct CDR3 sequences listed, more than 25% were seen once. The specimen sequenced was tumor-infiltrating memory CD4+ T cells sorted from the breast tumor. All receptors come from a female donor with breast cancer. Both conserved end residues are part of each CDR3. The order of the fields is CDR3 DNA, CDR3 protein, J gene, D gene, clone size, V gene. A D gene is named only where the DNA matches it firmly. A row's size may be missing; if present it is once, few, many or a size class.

TGTGCCAGCAGCTTAGGTCCGGGACATCAGTACTTC | CASSLGPGHQYF | TRBJ2-4 | . | many | TRBV7-2
TGTGCCAGCAGCTTAGCTCCGGACGGCCCCAATCAGCCCCAGCATTTT | CASSLAPDGPNQPQHF | TRBJ1-5 | . | . | TRBV7-9
TGCGCCAGCAGCTCTACAGGGTCCTTTGAAGCTTTCTTT | CASSSTGSFEAFF | TRBJ1-1 | . | few | TRBV5-1
TGTGCCAGCAGCCTCGGGACAGGTTCTTATGGCTACACCTTC | CASSLGTGSYGYTF | TRBJ1-2 | TRBD1 | few | TRBV13
TGTGCCAGCAGACAGGACCTCTCAGCTTTCTTT | CASRQDLSAFF | TRBJ1-1 | . | . | TRBV6-2/TRBV6-3
TGTGCCAGCAGTTTAGCGACCCCCGAGCAGTACTTC | CASSLATPEQYF | TRBJ2-7 | . | . | TRBV12-3/TRBV12-4
TGTGCCAGCAGTCGGTTGTCGACAGGGCGGAGGGAAACTGAAGCTTTCTTT | CASSRLSTGRRETEAFF | TRBJ1-1 | TRBD1 | few | TRBV6-5
TGTGCCAGCGGCGCCGATTTTGTGGCTTTCTTT | CASGADFVAFF | TRBJ1-1 | . | few | TRBV7-9
TGTGCCACCAGCAGAGATGCGGAGGGGCCCACAGATACGCAGTATTTT | CATSRDAEGPTDTQYF | TRBJ2-3 | . | few | TRBV15
TGCGCCAGCAGCTTAGGACCGGGAGATCGGTCGCCCCAGCATTTT | CASSLGPGDRSPQHF | TRBJ1-5 | . | few | TRBV5-1
TGTGCCAGCGCGGCAGGACAGCCCACAGATACGCAGTATTTT | CASAAGQPTDTQYF | TRBJ2-3 | . | . | TRBV6-6
TGCAGTGCTAGCGGCGGGGGTAGAAATCAGCCCCAGCATTTT | CSASGGGRNQPQHF | TRBJ1-5 | . | many | TRBV20-1
TGTGCCAGCAGTTACTCCCCTCGGGGCAATCAGCCCCAGCATTTT | CASSYSPRGNQPQHF | TRBJ1-5 | . | many | TRBV6-5